This T cell receptor (beta chain) was observed in a study of blood T cell repertoires in COVID-19. Overall study context: T cells, B-cell-depleted T cells, or PBMCs provided the cDNA or gDNA that served as material.

CDR1 and CDR2 (germline): MDHEN, SYDVKM. Between the trimmed V and J ends, which lost 3 bases and 4 bases, there was a span of 9 bases. This CDR3 region has 13 residues. Profiling relied on immunoSEQ multiplex PCR, and the TCRdb table lists in-frame clones only, not all of them. The table includes around 160,000 clones, 80% detected once. This clone has only a few counts. The specimen sequenced was peripheral blood. This TCR was recovered from a man in his sixties with active or convalescent COVID-19. The V and J genes are TRBV28 and TRBJ1-1; D may be TRBD1 (5 bases). CDR3: CASSFQGSTEAFF. DNA for the CDR3: TGTGCCAGCAGTTTTCAGGGAAGCACTGAAGCTTTCTTT.